The 6 T cell receptor beta chains reported below all come from one sample, sequenced in a study of post-analysis software for immune sequencing data. These receptors lack a known antigen. Sequencing libraries made from TCR beta cDNA carried unique molecular identifiers. TCRdb ran MiXCR on the PCR reads and lists one entry per CDR3 protein. The sample records around 400,000 distinct CDR3 sequences, less than 40% being singletons. Study observations and caveats: Five TRBV segments occurring more often in patients than controls included TRBV5-6, TRBV5-1 and TRBV20-1.

Sequencing used blood. The receptors here all came from a girl aged 2 to 10 with multiple sclerosis.

The chain has TRBV7-2 and TRBJ2-4, with D hard to call. This CDR3 is 17 amino acids long. The germline V and J ends were trimmed by 5 bases and 1 base, with 18 bases remaining between them. Looked up from germline, CDR1 is SGHTA and CDR2 is FQGNSA. The CDR3 sequence is CASSPKIWGLAKNIQYF. The CDR3 bases are TGTGCCAGCAGCCCAAAGATTTGGGGATTGGCCAAAAACATTCAGTACTTC.

The J gene is TRBJ2-7, the V gene TRBV5-1; 9 nucleotides match TRBD1. Germline V gene data show CDR1 as SGHRS and CDR2 as YFSETQ. The CDR3 spans 16 residues. Germline trimming cut 0 bases from V and 7 bases from J; bases unmatched to any gene: 11. This CDR3 reads CASSLAGGTGMEEQYF. The CDR3 bases are TGCGCCAGCAGCTTGGCCGGGGGGACAGGGATGGAGGAGCAGTACTTC. The entire variable domain, with the rest obtained from reference TRBV5-1 and TRBJ2-7, is as follows: KAGVTQTPRYLIKTRGQQVTLSCSPISGHRSVSWYQQTPGQGLQFLFEYFSETQRNKGNFPGRFSGRQFSNSRSEMNVSTLELGDSALYLCASSLAGGTGMEEQYFGPGTRLTVT.

This chain connects TRBV9 to TRBJ2-5; D assignment may be TRBD1 or TRBD2 (6 bases each). CDR1 SGDLS and CDR2 YYNGEE come from the germline V gene. V was trimmed by 0 bases and J by 5 bases, leaving 14 bases between them. This CDR3 spans 15 amino acids. The CDR3 is CASSVVPGAGETQYF. CDR3 DNA sequence: TGTGCCAGCAGCGTAGTCCCGGGGGCCGGGGAGACCCAGTACTTC.

The V call is TRBV7-2, the J call TRBJ2-3; TRBD2 agrees at 8 bases. Germline CDR1 SGHTA, CDR2 FQGNSA. This CDR3 region has 15 residues. V shed 7 bases, J shed 1 base, and the junction held 7 bases outside the gene matches. As DNA, the CDR3 is TGTGCCAGCATCTTTAGCGGGGCCCGCACAGATACGCAGTATTTT. Amino acid sequence: CASIFSGARTDTQYF. Full variable domain (outside the CDR3, taken from reference TRBV7-2 and TRBJ2-3): GAGVSQSPSNKVTEKGKDVELRCDPISGHTALYWYRQSLGQGLEFLIYFQGNSAPDKSGLPSDRFSAERTGGSVSTLTIQRTQQEDSAVYLCASIFSGARTDTQYFGPGTRLTVL.

The V call is TRBV2, the J call TRBJ2-1; 8 nucleotides match TRBD2. The CDR3 loop spans 16 amino acids. J was trimmed by 13 bases and V by 0 bases; bases with no gene match: 14. The germline CDR1 and CDR2 sequences are SNHLY and FYNNEI. In DNA form, the CDR3 reads TGTGCCAGCAGTGAAGCGCTTCAGCGGGGGCAAGAGACCCAGTTCTTC. Its protein is CASSEALQRGQETQFF.

The chain joins TRBV20-1 to TRBJ2-1, with 10 bases aligning to TRBD2. The V segment lost 2 bases and the J segment 3 bases; nucleotides outside the gene matches: 7. CDR3 length equals 16 residues. Germline loops: CDR1 DFQATT, CDR2 SNEGSKA (reference sequence). CDR3 sequence reads: CSARTLAGRLYNEQFF. The CDR3, as DNA: TGCAGTGCTAGAACACTAGCGGGGAGACTCTACAATGAGCAGTTCTTC.